This TCR beta chain was recorded in a study of blood T cells in healthy people across ages (dated by TCRdb to the mid-2010s). Some background on the complete study: In model experiments, template switching captured about one uniquely barcoded TCR beta cDNA molecule for every two T cells. Using the same blood draw, the study looked at two additional independent replicas of 1 million unique cDNA reads for two donors, one aged 18 to 30 and the other aged 80 or older. The donors were divided into four age groups: young (average roughly 15 years), middle-aged (roughly 40), aged (approximately 64) and long-lived (around 80). To avoid experimental bias, donors of different ages were spread randomly across the sequencing lanes. The study measured age-related changes in TCR beta repertoire diversity using deep sequencing normalized with unique cDNA molecular identifiers. Here is what the overall study found, with its caveats: Observed TCR beta diversity per million T cells fell roughly linearly with age, and a significant reduction was already apparent by age roughly 40. The long-lived group showed more naive CD4+ T cells, fewer expanded clones and increased TCR diversity than the aged group, suggesting age selection. Total diversity estimates from one million sequenced T cells were considered lower bounds and underestimates. Since profiling was done on bulk unsorted PBMCs, naive and antigen-experienced compartments could not be conclusively compared. The percentage of naive T cells measured by flow cytometry correlated strongly with observed TCR beta diversity. Because donor CMV infection status was unknown, age-related changes in expanded clonotypes were potentially confounded.

V and J are trimmed by 10 bases and 4 bases, and the gene matches miss 2 bases of the junction. The germline V gene (reference sequence) provides CDR1 LGHDT and CDR2 YNNKEL. The CDR3 sequence holds 11 residues, the cysteine and phenylalanine included. Only the CDR3 part of the read is kept: 33 bases, read in frame from the first base. This clonotype was seen many times. The clone's antigen remains unknown. There are no base qualities to consult, and no much larger clone falls within one base. The protocol used for the library was 5' RACE. The sequencer was an Illumina HiSeq 2500. The second PCR ran for about 6 to 12 cycles and used a J-beta primer mix along with a sample-barcoded 5' primer. A template-switch 5' adaptor carrying 12 random nucleotides introduced a unique molecular identifier onto each TCR beta cDNA molecule. At least 2.5 million CDR3-containing paired-end reads were obtained from each sample. First-strand cDNA was synthesized from all RNA with the Mint cDNA synthesis kit, primed by a TRBC-specific oligonucleotide. Following uracil-DNA glycosylase treatment, a first 18-cycle PCR with universal primers M1SS and BC2_uni_R was performed on all cDNA. The authors processed their data as follows. For normalization, 1 million high-quality reads were randomly selected from each sample, with every read carrying a distinct molecular identifier. Reads sharing molecular identifiers were discarded rather than binned into consensus sequences. MiTCR, run with a Q25 quality threshold and the strictest error-elimination algorithm, handled CDR3 identification, clonotype clustering and error correction. A nonparametric unseen species model using Euler transformation provided a lower-bound estimate of total TCR beta diversity. In-frame beta chains were kept once TCRdb had trimmed the public reads at Q25 with fastp and called clones with MiXCR. Each CDR3 protein gets just one entry, which takes the most common genes and DNA from the rows behind it. It is TCRdb's table, rather than the study itself, that gives the V and J calls and clone size. This sample has about a million distinct CDR3 sequences in its table, and around two fifths of those were observed once. In total, the top ten clones hold approximately 14% of the sample.

Donors were 39 systemically healthy Caucasian individuals from Russia aged roughly 6 to 95 years. Ten milliliters of peripheral blood were drawn from each donor into EDTA-treated Vacutainer tubes. Ficoll-Paque density-gradient centrifugation was used to isolate PBMCs, with at least 7 million per sample. Trizol reagent was used to extract total RNA from the PBMCs, yielding at least 6 micrograms per sample. For every donor, an aliquot of PBMCs went through flow cytometry to measure the percentages of naive CD45RAhigh/CD27high T cells. The sequenced sample was blood. The chain was built from TRBV3-1 and TRBJ1-2; TRBD1 fits 8 bases in the junction. The clonotype comes from a young man in good health. The CDR3 protein is CATTGAYGYTF. The nucleotide sequence reads as follows: TGTGCCACGACAGGGGCCTATGGCTACACCTTC.